One and the same sample provided the 31 T cell receptor beta chains below, sequenced in a study of lymphopenia after photon versus proton radiotherapy. Repertoires were generated with immunoSEQ multiplex PCR, while TCRdb's copy carries only in-frame clones and drops some. The sample includes 70,000 or so clones, approximately 91% seen only once; the top ten take roughly 3%. Sample: peripheral blood, taken from a patient treated with photon-based radiotherapy. These receptors came from a woman aged 70 to 79 with pancreatic cancer.

The chain uses TRBV2 and TRBJ2-5, with D hard to call. Matching the DNA end better, TRBJ2-7 makes the J call doubtful. Germline CDR1 is SNHLY and CDR2 is FYNNEI. The CDR3 contains 13 residues. CDR3 nucleotides: TGTGCCAGCGAAAGTCTGAGCTCCTACGAGCAGTACTTC. Translating gives CASESLSSYEQYF.

A few counts support this clone. The rearrangement uses TRBV2 and TRBJ1-5; D uncertain. This CDR3 spans 14 amino acids. The V end was cut by 6 bases, the J end by 1 base, with 10 bases between. The germline gives CDR1 SNHLY, CDR2 FYNNEI. The CDR3, as DNA: TGTGCCAGCAGCAGCGCACACAGCAATCAGCCCCAGCATTTT. It specifies CASSSAHSNQPQHF.

The chain links TRBV6-5 to TRBJ2-3; D is undetermined. This CDR3 has 14 amino acids. Trimming took 10 bases from V and 0 from J, leaving 14 bases between them. Germline V lookup: CDR1 MNHEY, CDR2 SVGAGI. The CDR3 here is CATTFRKSTDTQYF. The CDR3 DNA sequence: TGTGCCACCACGTTCCGAAAGAGCACAGATACGCAGTATTTT.

This chain uses TRBV7-6 with TRBJ2-2; 7 bases align to TRBD2. V lost 1 base, J lost 2 bases, and 4 bases stayed unmatched. The CDR3 extends over 16 amino acids. CDR1 is SGHVS and CDR2 is FNYEAQ in the germline V gene. The CDR3 protein is CASSLGASGNTGELFF. The DNA for the CDR3 is TGTGCCAGCAGCTTAGGGGCTAGCGGTAACACCGGGGAGCTGTTTTTT.

V and J are TRBV6-5 and TRBJ2-7; the D gene is possibly TRBD2 (6 bases). This CDR3 region has 16 residues. With 2 bases removed from V and 0 bases from J, the gap between germline ends came to 14 bases. The germline gives CDR1 MNHEY, CDR2 SVGAGI. The CDR3: CASSYSLAQSSYEQYF. The CDR3, as DNA: TGTGCCAGCAGTTACAGCCTAGCGCAAAGCTCCTACGAGCAGTACTTC.

This clone appeared a single time. The chain carries TRBV6-5 and TRBJ1-3, with 9 bases matching TRBD1. Germline loops: CDR1 MNHEY, CDR2 SVGAGI. The CDR3 has 15 residues. V shed 6 bases and J 4 bases; nucleotides not matched to a gene: 7. The CDR3 is CASSRWTGAGNTIYF. CDR3 bases: TGTGCCAGCAGCCGATGGACAGGGGCAGGAAACACCATATATTTT.

The rearrangement joins TRBV7-8 to TRBJ1-3; weak D call: TRBD1 (5 bases). CDR3 length: 19 amino acids. The V gene lost 5 bases and the J gene lost 3 bases, with 26 bases spanning the gap. Germline CDR1 SGHVS, CDR2 FQNEAQ. The CDR3, as DNA: TGTGCCAGCAGCACACCGGGACCGCGTTCCCCCGCTTATGGAAACACCATATATTTT. Its protein is CASSTPGPRSPAYGNTIYF.

The chain is built from TRBV7-9 and TRBJ1-4, with 12 nucleotides matching TRBD1. Losses at the gene ends were 4 bases for V and 8 bases for J; bases not matched to a gene: 5. The CDR3 covers 15 residues. In germline, CDR1 is SEHNR, CDR2 FQNEAQ (reference sequence). The CDR3 loop reads CASSSDGTGGEKLFF. CDR3 DNA: TGTGCCAGCAGCTCAGACGGGACAGGGGGCGAAAAACTGTTTTTT.

This chain uses TRBV29-1 with TRBJ2-7, with 9 nucleotides matching TRBD1. The CDR3 totals 16 residues. The ends lost 4 bases at V and 3 bases at J; junction bases unmatched: 13. Germline V gene lookup returns CDR1 SQVTM and CDR2 ANQGSEA. The CDR3 DNA reads as TGCAGCGTTGGATCGAGAAAGGGACAGGGAATCTACGAGCAGTACTTC. Protein: CSVGSRKGQGIYEQYF.

The chain employs TRBV4-3 and TRBJ1-1; no clear D. Per germline, CDR1 LGHNA and CDR2 YSLEER. With 4 bases removed from V and 2 bases from J, the gap between germline ends came to 14 bases. This CDR3 contains 15 residues. In nucleotides, the CDR3 is TGCGCCAGCAGCCTAAGAGGCCAGTTAAACACTGAAGCTTTCTTT. Protein sequence: CASSLRGQLNTEAFF.

This chain connects TRBV19 to TRBJ1-4; 7 positions match TRBD1. The CDR3 has 15 residues. From germline, CDR1 is LNHDA and CDR2 SQIVND (reference sequence). V lost 5 bases, J lost 6 bases, and 9 bases stayed unmatched. In DNA form, the CDR3 reads TGTGCCAGTAGTGTCCCGGGACAGACCCATGAAAAACTGTTTTTT. It specifies CASSVPGQTHEKLFF. The whole variable domain, remainder taken from reference TRBV19 and TRBJ1-4, is DGGITQSPKYLFRKEGQNVTLSCEQNLNHDAMYWYRQDPGQGLRLIYYSQIVNDFQKGDIAEGYSVSREKKESFPLTVTSAQKNPTAFYLCASSVPGQTHEKLFFGSGTQLSVL.

The rearrangement joins TRBV29-1 to TRBJ2-6; no definite D call. The CDR3 consists of 14 residues. The germline V gene has CDR1 SQVTM and CDR2 ANQGSEA. The germline V and J ends were trimmed by 3 bases and 1 base, with 7 bases remaining between them. CDR3 protein: CSVDLGSGANVLTF. Written as DNA, the CDR3 is TGCAGCGTTGACCTTGGATCTGGGGCCAACGTCCTGACTTTC.

The chain has TRBV7-6 and TRBJ1-1; D is perhaps TRBD1 (5 bases). The ends were cut back, 1 base at V and 6 bases at J, with 9 bases in the middle. The germline gives CDR1 SGHVS, CDR2 FNYEAQ. This CDR3 is built from 13 residues. The CDR3 sequence is CASSLGTGAEAFF. The CDR3, as DNA: TGTGCCAGCAGCTTAGGGACGGGGGCTGAAGCTTTCTTT.

J is TRBJ1-1 and V is TRBV11-1; a possible D gene is TRBD1 (6 bases). V lost 6 bases and J lost 1, with 15 bases in between. Germline V gives CDR1 SGHAT, CDR2 FQDESV (reference sequence). There are 15 residues in the CDR3. The CDR3 loop is CASSPSMTGNTEAFF. CDR3 sequence (DNA): TGTGCCAGCAGTCCGTCGATGACAGGGAACACTGAAGCTTTCTTT.

The chain links TRBV5-1 to TRBJ1-1, with a possible D match to TRBD1 (5 bases). The CDR3 length is 11 residues. Between the trimmed V and J ends, which lost 3 bases and 8 bases, there was a span of 8 bases. Germline V CDR1 and CDR2: SGHRS, YFSETQ. CDR3 sequence (DNA): TGCGCCAGCAGCTGGGGCGGAGAAGCTTTCTTT. Its translation is CASSWGGEAFF.

The chain joins TRBV28 to TRBJ1-5; possible D gene TRBD1, 6 bases. This CDR3 spans 16 amino acids. Trimming removed 6 bases at V and 1 base at J, with 16 bases between. Germline V gene lookup returns CDR1 MDHEN and CDR2 SYDVKM. The CDR3 spells CASRKGGGGSNQPQHF. CDR3 coding DNA: TGTGCCAGCAGGAAAGGGGGGGGCGGAAGCAATCAGCCCCAGCATTTT.

The table lists this clone with a few counts. This chain joins TRBV9 and TRBJ1-2; D unresolved. Germline V gene data show CDR1 as SGDLS and CDR2 as YYNGEE. The CDR3 sequence is 14 residues long. Trimming stripped 2 bases from V and 4 bases from J, with 12 bases between. CDR3: CASSVQETPYGYTF. As DNA, the CDR3 is TGTGCCAGCAGCGTGCAAGAAACCCCCTATGGCTACACCTTC. The variable domain in full, with the rest retrieved from reference TRBV9 and TRBJ1-2, is DSGVTQTPKHLITATGQRVTLRCSPRSGDLSVYWYQQSLDQGLQFLIQYYNGEERAKGNILERFSAQQFPDLHSELNLSSLELGDSALYFCASSVQETPYGYTFGSGTRLTVV.

The J gene is TRBJ1-4, the V gene TRBV15; no definite D call. Germline-derived CDR1 and CDR2 are LNHNV and YYDKDF (reference sequence). Between the trimmed V and J ends, which lost 3 bases and 5 bases, there was a span of 10 bases. The CDR3 covers 14 residues. CDR3 nucleotide sequence: TGTGCCACCAGCAGTGGTGACGGGAATGAAAAACTGTTTTTT. It encodes CATSSGDGNEKLFF.

This chain links TRBV4-3 with TRBJ2-1; D gene ambiguous. CDR3 size: 14 residues. V shed 1 base and J shed 5 bases, with 9 bases lying between them. Germline V gene lookup returns CDR1 LGHNA and CDR2 YSLEER. Here the CDR3 reads CASSQGAADNEQFF. The CDR3 DNA is TGCGCCAGCAGCCAAGGTGCAGCCGACAATGAGCAGTTCTTC.

This chain connects TRBV11-2 to TRBJ2-3; 14 positions agree with TRBD2. CDR3 length: 17 amino acids. From germline, CDR1 is SGHAT and CDR2 FQNNGV. The junction had 6 bases not matched to a gene; V was cut back by 6 bases and J by 1 base. DNA for the CDR3: TGTGCCAGCAGTCCCGGGACTAGCGGGAGCCGCACAGATACGCAGTATTTT. Translated: CASSPGTSGSRTDTQYF.

This clone was observed a few times. This sequence joins TRBV7-3 and TRBJ1-1, with D perhaps matching TRBD1 (5 bases). V dropped 5 bases and J dropped 4 bases, with 14 bases sitting between them. The CDR3 sequence is 14 residues long. Germline V gene lookup returns CDR1 SGHTA and CDR2 FQGTGA. The chain's CDR3 is CASSVRDGSTEAFF. CDR3 nucleotide sequence: TGTGCCAGCAGCGTCAGGGATGGGTCCACTGAAGCTTTCTTT.

The rearrangement joins TRBV27 to TRBJ2-1, with 7 bases aligning to TRBD1. V trimming: 0 bases; J trimming: 15 bases; junction bases outside the gene matches: 17. CDR3 length: 16 residues. From germline, CDR1 is MNHEY and CDR2 SMNVEV (reference sequence). CDR3 sequence: CASSLSVLATGTVWFF. The CDR3 region has the DNA TGTGCCAGCAGTTTATCGGTACTTGCGACCGGGACAGTCTGGTTCTTC.

Points on this clone: The same CDR3 arises from other DNA sequences in this sample as well. The chain links TRBV28 to TRBJ2-7; D not resolved. V lost 6 bases, J lost 0 bases, and 6 bases lay in between. The CDR3 has 12 amino acids. Per the germline V gene, CDR1 is MDHEN and CDR2 is SYDVKM. The CDR3 reads CASSFSSYEQYF. CDR3 nucleotides: TGTGCCAGCAGCTTTAGCTCCTACGAGCAGTACTTC.

The genes are TRBV4-3 and TRBJ1-3; the D is unclear. The V end lost 1 base, the J end lost 1 base, and 8 bases lay between the germline ends. This CDR3 region has 15 residues. CDR1 and CDR2 (germline): LGHNA, YSLEER. CDR3 protein: CASSQATDSGNTIYF. The CDR3 DNA is TGCGCCAGCAGCCAAGCAACAGATTCTGGAAACACCATATATTTT.

The chain is built from TRBV5-1 and TRBJ1-3; tentative D call: TRBD1 (6 bases). V was trimmed by 3 bases and J by 3 bases, leaving 16 bases between them. Germline loops: CDR1 SGHRS, CDR2 YFSETQ. CDR3 length: 16 residues. The DNA of the CDR3 is TGCGCCAGCAGCTGGGTCCCAAGGGACAATGGAAACACCATATATTTT. Translation gives CASSWVPRDNGNTIYF.

The V and J genes are TRBV19 and TRBJ1-5, with a weak D call TRBD1 (5 bases). The CDR3 length is 15 residues. Trimming stripped 3 bases from V and 4 bases from J, with 13 bases between. Looked up from germline, CDR1 is LNHDA and CDR2 is SQIVND (reference sequence). The CDR3 nucleotides are TGTGCCAGTAGTATCCGAGGGCGGACAAATCAGCCCCAGCATTTT. Translation: CASSIRGRTNQPQHF.

In DNA, the CDR3 is TGCGCCAGCAGGCAGGTTAGGGACAGGGGCCGAGAGACCCAGTACTTC. Encoded protein: CASRQVRDRGRETQYF. This chain uses TRBV5-1 with TRBJ2-5, with 10 bases matching TRBD1. The junction had 11 bases not matched to a gene; V was cut back by 5 bases and J by 4 bases. Germline loops: CDR1 SGHRS, CDR2 YFSETQ. The CDR3 loop spans 16 amino acids.

This clone was observed a few times. The chain uses TRBV27 and TRBJ2-2; D is possibly TRBD1 or TRBD2 (5 bases each). The V end was cut by 5 bases, the J end by 3 bases, with 10 bases between. CDR3 length equals 14 residues. Germline CDR1 and CDR2: MNHEY and SMNVEV (reference sequence). CDR3 residues: CASSRLGDTGELFF. The CDR3 DNA follows: TGTGCCAGCAGTCGCTTGGGGGACACCGGGGAGCTGTTTTTT.

This chain joins TRBV6-5 and TRBJ1-2; D unresolved. V lost 0 bases and J 3 bases, leaving 14 bases between the germline ends. The germline V gene has CDR1 MNHEY and CDR2 SVGAGI. The length of the CDR3 is 16 residues. Written as DNA, the CDR3 is TGTGCCAGCAGTTACTCGAGAGCAGCCCGGGACTATGGCTACACCTTC. Its protein is CASSYSRAARDYGYTF.

This clone was seen a few times. The CDR3 loop is CASSRFQGPGNTIYF. Here the CDR3 DNA reads TGTGCCAGCAGTCGATTCCAGGGGCCAGGAAACACCATATATTTT. The chain employs TRBV5-4 and TRBJ1-3; D may be TRBD1 (6 bases). The CDR3 is 15 residues long. V was cut by 5 bases and J by 4 bases, with 16 bases left in between. Germline values: CDR1 SGHNT, CDR2 YYREEE (reference sequence).

The count of this clone is one. This sequence joins TRBV4-2 and TRBJ1-1, with D perhaps TRBD1 (5 bases). This CDR3 spans 15 amino acids. V lost 1 base and J 4 bases, leaving 13 bases between the germline ends. From germline, CDR1 is LGHNA and CDR2 YNFKEQ. CDR3 DNA sequence: TGTGCCAGCAGCCAAGCAACAGGTCCGGGCACTGAAGCTTTCTTT. Translation gives CASSQATGPGTEAFF.